This TCR beta chain was sequenced during a study of T cells in localized non-small cell lung cancer (dated by TCRdb to about 2020). Study-level background: The study examined T cell repertoires in 200 to 250 patients with early-stage NSCLC and compared tumors with uninvolved tumor-adjacent lungs. The cohort was made up of some 240 treatment-naive NSCLC patients whose localized lung tumors had been resected. The mean age of the NSCLC patients was under 70 years, with 120 to 150 men and 110 or so women. Paper-wide results and their limitations: Multi-region tumor sequencing was not performed, so intratumor heterogeneity could not be excluded. Longer overall survival was associated with higher T cell density in blood, whereas shorter survival was associated with higher clonality in adjacent lung. A median of 57 of the top 100 tumor clones turned up in the paired uninvolved adjacent lung, and roughly 28 of those clones also ranked among the top 100 of that same adjacent lung. Since the design was exploratory, TCR variables were selected using unadjusted p-values with no false-discovery rate correction. Uninvolved tumor-adjacent lung showed the highest T cell clonality, higher than tumor, which suggests more focused antigenic responses in the uninvolved tumor-adjacent lung.

Remarks on this clone: Its antigen is not yet known. Base-call qualities are not available, and no considerably larger clone is one nucleotide away.

TCR beta CDR3 regions were sequenced from DNA using the immunoSEQ Assay. The authors' pipeline ran thus. To compute T cell density, TCR beta template counts were normalized to usable DNA, which was estimated by amplifying housekeeping genes. Using the preseqR package, richness was estimated by extrapolating to 120,000 templates for tissue samples and 400,000 templates for PBMC samples. Clonality was calculated as one minus Pielou's evenness. Tissue-enriched TCRs were identified by differential abundance testing using productive amino-acid clonotypes, minimum total count 5 and alpha 0.1. Repertoire overlap between compartments was quantified with the Jaccard Index and Morisita Overlap Index. GLIPH clustered TCR beta CDR3s with public tetramer-defined viral CDR3s; viral motifs required at least three viral sequences plus V-gene enrichment. TCRdb took this table from immuneACCESS and kept in-frame rearrangements with V and J called. Such tables lack part of the clones; where checked against another copy, unresolved V genes explain under half of the gap, and the rest is unexplained. V and J calls plus clone size are reproduced from that table; the DNA served to infer D and trimming. The sample contains around 1,200 clones, around 25% of them found a single time. The top ten clones comprise just over 14% of the sample.

Two independent pathologists confirmed that the uninvolved adjacent lung, which was taken at least 2 cm from the tumor margin, was free of atypia. At diagnosis, peripheral blood, uninvolved tumor-adjacent lung and tumor were collected and stored as a combination of fresh-frozen and FFPE material. V drops 8 bases and J drops 1 base, leaving 15 bases in between. The CDR3 runs 14 residues from the cysteine to the phenylalanine. The DNA shown is the 42-base CDR3, in frame from base 1. CDR1 and CDR2 (MNHGY, SAAAGT) derive from the germline V gene. The sequencing used normal lung tissue next to the tumor, collected before any cancer treatment. This TCR was recovered from a woman aged 40-69 years with stage I squamous cell lung carcinoma. The rearranged segments are TRBV6-8 and TRBJ2-7; the D gene is perhaps TRBD1, on 6 matching bases. CDR3 sequence: CASLSGAPSYEQYF. The nucleotide sequence reads TGTGCCAGCTTATCAGGGGCCCCGTCCTACGAGCAGTACTTC.